Following are 27 T cell receptor beta chains from one sample sequenced in a study of spatial heterogeneity in lung cancer. Study-wide findings and caveats: Counts of expanded alpha and beta TCRs within tumors tracked the tumor nonsynonymous mutation count.

This sample's time point: sample taken at primary tumor resection. These receptors have no identified antigens. TCRdb fed the 5' RACE reads into MiXCR, producing one record per CDR3 protein. The table includes 15,000 to 20,000 distinct CDR3 sequences, 6.2% detected once. Sequenced here: lung tumor tissue, sampled at surgery. These receptors all come from a male donor with early-stage non-small cell lung cancer.

In the case of this clonotype: A much larger clone lies a single base off, so this may be a read error. V and J are TRBV7-9 and TRBJ2-5; a possible D gene is TRBD2 (6 bases). The CDR3 runs 15 residues. Trimming took off 5 bases at V and 5 bases at J, with 18 bases between the two ends. Germline assignment: CDR1 SEHNR and CDR2 FQNEAQ (reference sequence). CDR3 residues: CASSPLAWVFETQYF. CDR3 coding DNA: TGTGCCAGCAGCCCTCTAGCGTGGGTTTTTGAGACCCAGTACTTC.

By frequency in the sample, this clonotype is medium-sized. The V gene is TRBV20-1, the J gene TRBJ1-2; 7 positions agree with TRBD1. Germline trimming cut 5 bases from V and 5 bases from J; bases unmatched to any gene: 5. The V gene's germline CDR1 is DFQATT and CDR2 SNEGSKA (reference sequence). The CDR3 totals 12 residues. CDR3 DNA: TGCAGTGCTGGACAGGCCTCATATGGCTACACCTTC. Protein sequence: CSAGQASYGYTF.

This clonotype was recorded many times. This chain links TRBV4-1 with TRBJ1-6; D is ambiguous. V lost 1 base and J 14 bases, leaving 15 bases between the germline ends. The germline gives CDR1 MGHRA, CDR2 YSYEKL. The CDR3 sequence is 14 residues long. CDR3 amino acids: CASSQVVTERTLHF. DNA for the CDR3: TGCGCCAGCAGCCAAGTGGTTACCGAACGGACCCTCCACTTT.

V and J are TRBV5-5 and TRBJ2-5, with a tentative D call TRBD2 (5 bases). CDR1 and CDR2 (germline): SGHKS, YYEKEE (reference sequence). CDR3 length: 13 residues. V lost 4 bases and J 5 bases, leaving 12 bases between the germline ends. The CDR3 protein is CASSEGSAETQYF. The CDR3 DNA sequence: TGTGCCAGCAGCGAGGGTTCCGCGGAGACCCAGTACTTC.

Relative to its sample, this clonotype is medium-sized. The chain employs TRBV3-1 and TRBJ2-1; TRBD1 matches 9 bases. CDR3 length: 19 amino acids. The V and J ends lost 4 bases and 7 bases, in that order; junction bases with no gene match: 20. Germline V lookup: CDR1 LGHDT, CDR2 YNNKEL (reference sequence). For the CDR3, the DNA is TGTGCCAGCAGCCTAAACAAAATTGCCGGGACAGGGATCTCTAATGAGCAGTTCTTC. Its protein product is CASSLNKIAGTGISNEQFF.

This clonotype has ten or more counts. The gene calls are TRBV7-8 and TRBJ2-1; the D gene is possibly TRBD2 (6 bases). The germline gives CDR1 SGHVS, CDR2 FQNEAQ. The CDR3 is 15 amino acids. Trimming cost V 5 bases and J 9 bases, with 20 bases left between them. This CDR3 is CASSPRREARGEQFF. The CDR3 DNA reads as TGTGCCAGCAGCCCCAGGAGGGAGGCGAGGGGTGAGCAGTTCTTC.

In this sample, this clonotype turned up many times. V gene TRBV7-9 combines with J gene TRBJ2-7; D perhaps matches TRBD1 (5 bases). This CDR3 spans 12 amino acids. V lost 6 bases and J lost 6, with 12 bases in between. The germline gives CDR1 SEHNR, CDR2 FQNEAQ (reference sequence). The CDR3 nucleotides read TGTGCCAGCAGACCGAGTGGGGCCGAGCAGTACTTC. Translated, it gives CASRPSGAEQYF.

This clonotype was found many times. The rearrangement joins TRBV7-2 to TRBJ1-3; no definite D call. The V and J ends lost 1 base and 0 bases respectively, with 7 bases between them. The CDR3 is 15 amino acids. Germline CDR1 is SGHTA and CDR2 is FQGNSA. The CDR3 here is CASSLEAFSGNTIYF. CDR3 DNA: TGTGCCAGCAGCTTAGAAGCGTTCTCTGGAAACACCATATATTTT.

This clonotype was seen repeatedly, ten times or more. The gene calls are TRBV20-1 and TRBJ2-1; 12 bases align to TRBD2. From germline, CDR1 is DFQATT and CDR2 SNEGSKA (reference sequence). V gave up 0 bases and J gave up 4 bases; unmatched junction bases: 4. This CDR3 region has 16 residues. In DNA, the CDR3 is TGCAGTGCTAGAGATAGAGGACTAGCGGGGTACAATGAGCAGTTCTTC. Translation gives CSARDRGLAGYNEQFF.

This clonotype appeared a few times. In DNA form, the CDR3 reads TGTGCCAGCAGCCCCTTACAGGGGGCCCAAGAGACCCAGTACTTC. Protein sequence: CASSPLQGAQETQYF. This rearrangement joins TRBV9 to TRBJ2-5, with TRBD1 matching 9 bases. Trimming took 4 bases from V and 1 from J; bases not matched to a gene: 5. The CDR3 is 15 amino acids. The germline V gene encodes CDR1 SGDLS and CDR2 YYNGEE. The variable domain in full, completed from reference TRBV9 and TRBJ2-5, reads DSGVTQTPKHLITATGQRVTLRCSPRSGDLSVYWYQQSLDQGLQFLIQYYNGEERAKGNILERFSAQQFPDLHSELNLSSLELGDSALYFCASSPLQGAQETQYFGPGTRLLVL.

Sample share makes this clonotype medium-sized (0.01 to 0.1%). The chain has TRBV5-4 and TRBJ1-4; maybe TRBD1 (6 bases). Trimming removed 4 bases at V and 3 bases at J, with 13 bases between. Germline assignment: CDR1 SGHNT and CDR2 YYREEE (reference sequence). The CDR3 extends over 15 amino acids. CDR3: CASSLRGGSNEKLFF. DNA of the CDR3: TGTGCCAGCAGCCTGAGGGGGGGCTCTAATGAAAAACTGTTTTTT.

This clonotype was seen repeatedly, ten times or more. V is TRBV6-5 and J is TRBJ1-1, with D possibly matching TRBD1 (5 bases). Germline CDR1 reads MNHEY; CDR2 reads SVGAGI. V shed 5 bases and J shed 6 bases, with 16 bases lying between them. The CDR3 runs to 14 residues. The CDR3 region has the DNA TGTGCCAGCAGTACCCGGAGGGGTCAGGCTGAAGCTTTCTTT. It specifies CASSTRRGQAEAFF.

This clonotype has only a few counts. This chain links TRBV5-1 with TRBJ1-3; D gene uncertain. The V gene lost 5 bases and the J gene lost 3 bases, with 6 bases spanning the gap. The germline V gene has CDR1 SGHRS and CDR2 YFSETQ. The CDR3 length is 12 residues. The CDR3 spells CASSRDGNTIYF. In nucleotides, the CDR3 is TGCGCCAGCAGTCGTGATGGAAACACCATATATTTT.

In its sample, this clonotype was seen a few times. The chain combines TRBV20-1 with TRBJ1-5, with TRBD1 matching over 7 bases. Germline CDR1 DFQATT, CDR2 SNEGSKA (reference sequence). Germline trimming cut 4 bases from V and 6 bases from J; bases unmatched to any gene: 6. This CDR3 comprises 13 residues. The CDR3 spells CSAKVQGGQPQHF. The CDR3 DNA reads TGCAGTGCTAAGGTTCAGGGGGGTCAGCCCCAGCATTTT.

This clonotype came up many times. This chain links TRBV12-3 or TRBV12-4 with TRBJ2-3, with 9 bases fitting TRBD1. V shed 8 bases, J shed 4 bases, and the junction held 7 bases outside the gene matches. The CDR3 is made up of 14 amino acids. The CDR3 sequence is CASGDRVASDTQYF. CDR3 nucleotides: TGTGCCAGCGGGGACAGGGTGGCGTCAGATACGCAGTATTTT.

This clonotype was seen many times. The V call is TRBV6-4, the J call TRBJ2-2, with 7 bases lining up with TRBD1. V shed 6 bases, J shed 5 bases, and the junction held 6 bases outside the gene matches. This CDR3 contains 14 residues. The germline gives CDR1 MRHNA, CDR2 SNTAGT. The CDR3 DNA follows: TGTGCCAGCAGCCGACAGGGTGATACCGGGGAGCTGTTTTTT. The encoded protein is CASSRQGDTGELFF.

This clonotype has a count of ten or more. V is TRBV19 and J is TRBJ2-5; 14 nucleotides line up with TRBD2. The germline V gene has CDR1 LNHDA and CDR2 SQIVND (reference sequence). V was clipped by 6 bases and J by 4 bases; unmatched bases: 4. The CDR3 covers 15 residues. CDR3: CASSRGLAGGETQYF. In DNA form, the CDR3 reads TGTGCCAGTAGCAGAGGACTAGCGGGAGGAGAGACCCAGTACTTC.

This clonotype was observed many times. The chain carries TRBV7-9 and TRBJ2-4; 9 positions match TRBD1. Trimming removed 8 bases from V and 8 bases from J; junction bases left unmatched: 7. CDR1 SEHNR and CDR2 FQNEAQ come from the germline V gene (reference sequence). The CDR3 sequence is 13 residues long. The CDR3 sequence is CASGTGGRDIQYF. The CDR3, as DNA: TGTGCCAGCGGAACAGGGGGCAGGGACATTCAGTACTTC.

This clonotype was recorded at least ten times. V usage is TRBV10-2 and J usage is TRBJ1-4; tentatively, D is TRBD1 (6 bases). The V end was cut by 4 bases, the J end by 0 bases, with 15 bases between. Germline lookup yields CDR1 WSHSY and CDR2 SAAADI. This CDR3 spans 17 amino acids. CDR3 sequence: CASSGLQGPATNEKLFF. The CDR3 coding sequence is TGCGCCAGCAGTGGACTACAGGGCCCTGCAACTAATGAAAAACTGTTTTTT.

This clonotype showed up many times. The chain recombines TRBV7-2 with TRBJ1-4; D ambiguous. Trimming took off 2 bases at V and 8 bases at J, with 9 bases between the two ends. The CDR3 is 13 residues long. CDR1 and CDR2 (germline): SGHTA, FQGNSA. The CDR3 protein is CASSLRVEEKLFF. The CDR3 bases are TGTGCCAGCAGCTTACGGGTGGAGGAAAAACTGTTTTTT.

In its sample, this clonotype is medium-sized. J is TRBJ2-7 and V is TRBV20-1, with 8 bases lining up with TRBD1. Trimming removed 2 bases from V and 4 bases from J; junction bases left unmatched: 4. The CDR3 extends over 13 amino acids. In germline, CDR1 is DFQATT, CDR2 SNEGSKA (reference sequence). As DNA, the CDR3 is TGCAGTGCTAGACGACAGGGGATATACGAGCAGTACTTC. Its protein is CSARRQGIYEQYF.

This clonotype was counted at least ten times. V and J are TRBV27 and TRBJ2-7; D call uncertain. The CDR3 has 14 residues. Deletions cut 3 bases from V and 4 bases from J, with 13 bases between. Germline V CDR1 and CDR2: MNHEY, SMNVEV (reference sequence). CDR3 residues: CASSLKQVGYEQYF. CDR3 nucleotides: TGTGCCAGCAGTTTGAAGCAGGTGGGATACGAGCAGTACTTC.

In its sample, this clonotype was seen many times. CDR3 coding DNA: TGTGCCAGCAGAGCCACAGGGGGGAGCACAGATACGCAGTATTTT. Protein: CASRATGGSTDTQYF. The chain employs TRBV28 and TRBJ2-3; TRBD1 matches at 8 bases. This CDR3 has 15 amino acids. The germline gives CDR1 MDHEN, CDR2 SYDVKM. V gave up 6 bases and J gave up 0 bases; unmatched junction bases: 5.

This clonotype has at least ten counts. The rearrangement joins TRBV6-5 to TRBJ2-4; D is possibly TRBD1 (6 bases). The germline V and J ends were trimmed by 11 bases and 3 bases, with 14 bases remaining between them. This CDR3 region has 13 residues. Looked up from germline, CDR1 is MNHEY and CDR2 is SVGAGI. CDR3 sequence: CAALDSLKNIQYF. CDR3 nucleotide sequence: TGTGCCGCACTGGACAGCCTCAAAAACATTCAGTACTTC.

This clonotype occurred many times. This rearrangement joins TRBV20-1 to TRBJ1-4, with TRBD1 as a possible D gene (6 bases). CDR3 length: 15 amino acids. Between the trimmed V and J ends, which lost 5 bases and 7 bases, there was a span of 20 bases. Germline-derived CDR1 and CDR2 are DFQATT and SNEGSKA (reference sequence). The CDR3 spells CSASEWGARGEKLFF. Here the CDR3 DNA reads TGCAGTGCTTCCGAATGGGGGGCGCGGGGTGAAAAACTGTTTTTT.

This clonotype has ten or more counts. This chain connects TRBV6-5 to TRBJ2-1; 10 positions match TRBD2. The ends lost 4 bases at V and 4 bases at J; junction bases unmatched: 4. Per germline, CDR1 MNHEY and CDR2 SVGAGI. There are 15 residues in the CDR3. The CDR3 DNA follows: TGTGCCAGCAGTTCAAGCGGGGGGGCGTACAATGAGCAGTTCTTC. Translated, it gives CASSSSGGAYNEQFF.

This clonotype has ten or more counts. This sequence joins TRBV6-5 and TRBJ2-7; D might be TRBD2 (5 bases). The ends were cut back, 0 bases at V and 5 bases at J, with 8 bases in the middle. The germline V gene has CDR1 MNHEY and CDR2 SVGAGI. CDR3 length: 13 residues. CDR3 sequence: CASSYSNGDEQYF. The DNA of the CDR3 is TGTGCCAGCAGTTACTCGAACGGGGACGAGCAGTACTTC.